The 14 T cell receptor beta chains presented below share a single source sample, sequenced in a study of cytomegalovirus exposure and HLA in healthy donors. A multiplex PCR was run with 60 Vbeta primers and 13 Jbeta primers. Clones were read by immunoSEQ multiplex PCR, and TCRdb kept only the in-frame ones, dropping some. Of under 200,000 clones detected, over 75% appear once; the ten largest clones hold around 1.3%. Sequencing was performed on PBMCs. The receptor set was obtained from a woman between 25 and 40 years old in good health and CMV-seronegative.

J is TRBJ2-7 and V is TRBV9, with a possible D match to TRBD1 (6 bases). CDR3 length: 13 amino acids. Trimming stripped 2 bases from V and 5 bases from J, with 11 bases between. Germline V gives CDR1 SGDLS, CDR2 YYNGEE. This CDR3 is CASSVGHRDEQYF. CDR3 DNA sequence: TGTGCCAGCAGCGTGGGACATCGGGACGAGCAGTACTTC.

The chain links TRBV19 to TRBJ1-1; a weak D match, TRBD1 (6 bases). CDR3 length: 13 amino acids. V was cut by 5 bases and J by 4 bases, with 11 bases left in between. Germline V lookup: CDR1 LNHDA, CDR2 SQIVND (reference sequence). CDR3 coding DNA: TGTGCCAGTAGTTCACAGGGTAGCACTGAAGCTTTCTTT. This encodes CASSSQGSTEAFF.

This chain uses TRBV13 with TRBJ1-1; D ambiguous. This CDR3 is built from 13 residues. Trimming removed 2 bases from V and 6 bases from J, with 10 bases in between. Germline V gene data show CDR1 as PRHDT and CDR2 as FYEKMQ (reference sequence). The CDR3 DNA reads as TGTGCCAGCAGCTTAAGCCCGATAGCTGAAGCTTTCTTT. This codes for CASSLSPIAEAFF.

V usage is TRBV5-1 and J usage is TRBJ1-4, with 8 bases identical to TRBD1. The V and J ends lost 4 bases and 8 bases, in that order; junction bases with no gene match: 4. The CDR3 sequence is 13 residues long. The germline V gene has CDR1 SGHRS and CDR2 YFSETQ. In DNA form, the CDR3 reads TGCGCCAGCAGCGCGGACAGGGCGGAAAAACTGTTTTTT. Translated: CASSADRAEKLFF.

As to this clone: Different DNA sequences within this sample yield the same CDR3. V usage is TRBV9 and J usage is TRBJ1-2; TRBD1 matches at 7 bases. Trimming removed 2 bases from V and 3 bases from J; junction bases left unmatched: 1. Germline V gene data show CDR1 as SGDLS and CDR2 as YYNGEE. The CDR3 contains 13 residues. CDR3 residues: CASSVQGDYGYTF. The CDR3 DNA reads as TGTGCCAGCAGCGTTCAGGGGGACTATGGCTACACCTTC.

The chain couples TRBV5-1 to TRBJ1-1; 9 positions agree with TRBD1. This CDR3 is built from 15 residues. Per germline, CDR1 SGHRS and CDR2 YFSETQ. The trim removed 0 bases at V and 6 bases at J, leaving 6 bases unmatched. In DNA, the CDR3 is TGCGCCAGCAGCTTGGACGGACAGGGGAGCGCTGAAGCTTTCTTT. It yields the protein CASSLDGQGSAEAFF.

This chain joins TRBV5-1 and TRBJ2-1; D is possibly TRBD1 (5 bases). The CDR3 spans 14 residues. Trimming took off 2 bases at V and 3 bases at J, with 9 bases between the two ends. The germline CDR1 and CDR2 sequences are SGHRS and YFSETQ. Here the CDR3 reads CASSFGQLYNEQFF. DNA of the CDR3: TGCGCCAGCAGCTTTGGACAACTCTACAATGAGCAGTTCTTC.

The chain carries TRBV6-5 and TRBJ2-1; D is unclear. Germline V gene sequence: CDR1 MNHEY, CDR2 SVGAGI. There are 14 residues in the CDR3. Deletions cut 7 bases from V and 6 bases from J, with 16 bases between. CDR3 bases: TGTGCCAGCAATGAACTCCAGGATCCCAATGAGCAGTTCTTC. Protein sequence: CASNELQDPNEQFF.

This clone was counted ten times or more. The chain joins TRBV7-2 to TRBJ1-6, with TRBD1 matching 9 bases. Germline lookup yields CDR1 SGHTA and CDR2 FQGNSA. CDR3 size: 15 residues. The V segment lost 4 bases and the J segment 7 bases; nucleotides outside the gene matches: 5. The CDR3 spells CASSYRGQGNSPLHF. The CDR3 DNA is TGTGCCAGCAGCTACCGCGGACAGGGGAATTCACCCCTCCACTTT.

The chain has TRBV5-5 and TRBJ2-5; D unclear. With 0 bases removed from V and 1 base from J, the gap between germline ends came to 7 bases. This CDR3 spans 14 amino acids. Per the germline V gene, CDR1 is SGHKS and CDR2 is YYEKEE (reference sequence). The DNA for the CDR3 is TGTGCCAGCAGCTTGGCGCCAGGCCAAGAGACCCAGTACTTC. Residues: CASSLAPGQETQYF.

V gene TRBV11-3 combines with J gene TRBJ2-7; no firm D call. Trimming stripped 2 bases from V and 3 bases from J, with 8 bases between. The germline gives CDR1 SGHNT, CDR2 YENEEA. The CDR3 totals 13 residues. CDR3 sequence: CASSLFGGYEQYF. CDR3 sequence (DNA): TGTGCCAGCAGCTTATTTGGCGGCTACGAGCAGTACTTC.

V is TRBV2 and J is TRBJ2-1; 11 positions match TRBD2. This CDR3 region has 17 residues. The germline V gene encodes CDR1 SNHLY and CDR2 FYNNEI. Germline trimming cut 5 bases from V and 6 bases from J; bases unmatched to any gene: 12. The CDR3 nucleotides read TGTGCCAGCAGTCCCCATAGTAGCGGGGGGGCCCGCAATGAGCAGTTCTTC. It yields the protein CASSPHSSGGARNEQFF.

The count of this clone is one. The rearrangement joins TRBV6-6 to TRBJ2-2; D is unclear. CDR1 is MNHNY and CDR2 is SVGAGI in the germline V gene (reference sequence). V was pared by 0 bases and J by 7 bases, with 6 bases between. The CDR3 length is 13 residues. Here the CDR3 DNA reads TGTGCCAGCAGTTACTCGGAGAACGGGGAGCTGTTTTTT. Residues: CASSYSENGELFF.

The rearrangement links TRBV21-1 to TRBJ2-3; the table's D call, TRBD1, was not checked against the DNA. TRBV21-1 is flagged as a pseudogene. The CDR3 is 18 residues long. The CDR3 region has the DNA TGTGCCAGCAGCAAAAGGTTCCGGCAGGAAACTAGCACAGATACGCAGTATTTT. It encodes CASSKRFRQETSTDTQYF.